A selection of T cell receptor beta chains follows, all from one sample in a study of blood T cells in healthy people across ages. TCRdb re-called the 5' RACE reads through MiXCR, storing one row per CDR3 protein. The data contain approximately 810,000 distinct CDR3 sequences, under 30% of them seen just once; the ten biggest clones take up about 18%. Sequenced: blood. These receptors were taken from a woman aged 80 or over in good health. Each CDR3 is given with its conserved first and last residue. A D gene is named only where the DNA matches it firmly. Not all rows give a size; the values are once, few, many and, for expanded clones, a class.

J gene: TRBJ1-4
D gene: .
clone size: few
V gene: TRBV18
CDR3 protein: CASSHRTASNEKLFF
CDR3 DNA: TGTGCCAGCTCTCATAGGACAGCGAGTAATGAAAAACTGTTTTTT

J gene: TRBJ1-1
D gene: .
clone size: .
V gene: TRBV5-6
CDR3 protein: CASSLAPSEAFF
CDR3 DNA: TGTGCCAGCAGCTTGGCGCCGAGTGAAGCTTTCTTT

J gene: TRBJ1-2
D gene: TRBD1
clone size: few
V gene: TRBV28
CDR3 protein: CASSTGTGRGGYTF
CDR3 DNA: TGTGCCAGCAGTACCGGGACAGGGAGAGGCGGCTACACCTTC

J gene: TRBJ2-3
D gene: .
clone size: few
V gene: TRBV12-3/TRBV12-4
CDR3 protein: CASTLGRSTDMQYF
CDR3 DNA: TGTGCCAGCACCTTAGGACGGAGCACAGATATGCAGTATTTT

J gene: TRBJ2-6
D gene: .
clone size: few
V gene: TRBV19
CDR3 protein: CASSVVTFPGANVLTF
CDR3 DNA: TGTGCCAGTAGTGTCGTGACCTTCCCTGGGGCCAACGTCCTGACTTTC

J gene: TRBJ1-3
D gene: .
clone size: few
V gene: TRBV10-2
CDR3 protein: CATRMGGGSGNTIYF
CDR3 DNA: TGCGCCACCCGGATGGGGGGCGGCTCTGGAAACACCATATATTTT

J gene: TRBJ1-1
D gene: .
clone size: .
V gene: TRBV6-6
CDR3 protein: CASRSPTNTEAFF
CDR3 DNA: TGTGCCAGCAGGTCCCCCACCAACACTGAAGCTTTCTTT

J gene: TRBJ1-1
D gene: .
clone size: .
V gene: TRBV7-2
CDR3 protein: CASSLAPRGSLGTEAFF
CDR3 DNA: TGTGCCAGCAGCTTAGCCCCCCGGGGCAGCTTGGGGACTGAAGCTTTCTTT

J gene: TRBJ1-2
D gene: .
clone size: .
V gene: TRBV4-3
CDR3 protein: CASSQDLVQGAGYGYTF
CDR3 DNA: TGCGCCAGCAGCCAAGACCTTGTCCAAGGCGCCGGCTATGGCTACACCTTC

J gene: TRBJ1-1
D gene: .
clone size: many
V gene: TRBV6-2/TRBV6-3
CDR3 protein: CASRKQQGNTEAFF
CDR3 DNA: TGTGCCAGCAGGAAGCAGCAGGGGAACACTGAAGCTTTCTTT

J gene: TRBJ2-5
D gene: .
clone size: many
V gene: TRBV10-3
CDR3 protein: CAISLGQQETQYF
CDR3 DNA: TGTGCCATCAGTTTAGGACAGCAAGAGACCCAGTACTTC

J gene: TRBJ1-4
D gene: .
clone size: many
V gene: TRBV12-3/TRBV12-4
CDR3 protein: CASSLYRGEKLFF
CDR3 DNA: TGTGCCAGCAGTTTATATAGGGGGGAAAAACTGTTTTTT

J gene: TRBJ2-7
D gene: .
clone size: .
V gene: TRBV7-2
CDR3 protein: CASSFSSGGGSEQYF
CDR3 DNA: TGTGCCAGCAGCTTTTCGTCAGGGGGAGGAAGTGAGCAGTACTTC

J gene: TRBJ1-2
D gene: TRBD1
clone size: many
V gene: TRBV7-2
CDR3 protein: CASSLDQGAGGYTF
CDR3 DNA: TGTGCCAGCAGCTTAGATCAGGGGGCAGGGGGCTACACCTTC

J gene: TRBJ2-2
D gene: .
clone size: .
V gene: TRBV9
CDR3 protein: CASSVESNTGELFF
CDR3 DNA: TGTGCCAGCAGCGTAGAGAGTAACACCGGGGAGCTGTTTTTT

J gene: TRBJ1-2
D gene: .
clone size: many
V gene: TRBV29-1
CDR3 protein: CSVEASPYGYTF
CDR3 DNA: TGCAGCGTTGAGGCCAGCCCCTATGGCTACACCTTC

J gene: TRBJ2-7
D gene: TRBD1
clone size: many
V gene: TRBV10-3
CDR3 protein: CAISPPGQGKYEQYF
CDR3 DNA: TGTGCCATCAGCCCCCCGGGACAGGGAAAGTACGAGCAGTACTTC

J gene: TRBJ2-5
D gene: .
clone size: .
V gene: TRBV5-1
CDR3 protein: CASSLVGQQETQVF
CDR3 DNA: TGCGCCAGCAGCTTGGTAGGACAGCAAGAGACCCAGGTCTTC

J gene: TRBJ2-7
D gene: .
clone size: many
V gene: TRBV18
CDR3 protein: CASSPPTISYEQYF
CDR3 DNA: TGTGCCAGCTCACCACCGACTATTTCCTACGAGCAGTACTTC

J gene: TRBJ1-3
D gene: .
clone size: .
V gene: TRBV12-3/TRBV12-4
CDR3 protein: CASRTDSLTGNTIYF
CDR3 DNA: TGTGCCAGCAGGACCGACAGCCTCACTGGAAACACCATATATTTT

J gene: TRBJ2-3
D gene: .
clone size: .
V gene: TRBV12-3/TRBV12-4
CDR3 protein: CASSLGAGVGSLSTDTQYF
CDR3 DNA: TGTGCCAGCAGTTTAGGCGCTGGGGTGGGTTCATTGAGCACAGATACGCAGTATTTT

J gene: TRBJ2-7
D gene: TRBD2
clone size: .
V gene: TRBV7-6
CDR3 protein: CASSAQLAGGGGEQYF
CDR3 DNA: TGTGCCAGCAGCGCGCAACTAGCGGGGGGCGGCGGTGAGCAGTACTTC

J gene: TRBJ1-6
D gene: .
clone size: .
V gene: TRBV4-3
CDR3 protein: CASSQESGPGSPLHF
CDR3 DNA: TGCGCCAGCAGCCAAGAATCCGGGCCGGGTTCACCCCTCCACTTT

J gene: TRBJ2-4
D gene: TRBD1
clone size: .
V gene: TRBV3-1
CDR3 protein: CASSQDMTGAGAKNIQYF
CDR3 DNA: TGTGCCAGCAGCCAAGATATGACAGGGGCTGGGGCCAAAAACATTCAGTACTTC

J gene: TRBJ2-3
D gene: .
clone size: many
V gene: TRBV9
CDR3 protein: CASSPRQTLDTQYF
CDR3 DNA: TGTGCCAGCAGCCCCCGACAGACCCTGGATACGCAGTATTTT

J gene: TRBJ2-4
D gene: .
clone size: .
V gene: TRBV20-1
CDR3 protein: CSARDRRVERGGEQYF
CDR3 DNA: TGCAGTGCTAGAGATCGAAGGGTGGAAAGGGGGGGGGAGCAGTACTTC